Each of the 6 T cell receptor beta chains below was sequenced from the same sample in a study of blood T cell repertoires in COVID-19. The method was immunoSEQ multiplex PCR; TCRdb's version includes in-frame clones alone and lacks a portion of them. Of tens of thousands of clones in the sample, approximately 88% were seen once. The sample comprised peripheral blood. These TCRs come from a human donor in a cohort sampled during active COVID-19.

In the case of this clone: The junction does not match germline at one end; this may be a read error. The V and J genes are TRBV28 and TRBJ2-5, with 8 positions matching TRBD2. Germline V gene lookup returns CDR1 MDHEN and CDR2 SYDVKM. This CDR3 region has 13 residues. The CDR3 nucleotides read TGTGCCACCCGTCGGGGGGGCCAAAAGACCCAGTACTTC. The encoded protein is CATRRGGQKTQYF.

A few counts support this clone. The rearrangement links TRBV4-2 to TRBJ2-7; 10 bases line up with TRBD2. Germline CDR1 and CDR2: LGHNA and YNFKEQ. J was trimmed by 0 bases and V by 0 bases; bases with no gene match: 2. The CDR3 spans 16 residues. The CDR3 here is CASSQDSGRPSYEQYF. For the CDR3, the DNA is TGTGCCAGCAGCCAAGATAGCGGGAGGCCCTCCTACGAGCAGTACTTC.

The genes are TRBV25-1 and TRBJ2-7, with D perhaps matching TRBD2 (5 bases). CDR1 and CDR2 from the germline V gene are MGHDK and SYGVNS. The germline V and J ends were trimmed by 3 bases and 3 bases, with 18 bases remaining between them. CDR3 length: 16 residues. DNA for the CDR3: TGTGCCAGCAGTGATCACCGGTCCCTACGGGGCTACGAGCAGTACTTC. Residues: CASSDHRSLRGYEQYF.

This chain connects TRBV6-5 to TRBJ1-1; D unclear. V was cut by 5 bases and J by 5 bases, with 15 bases left in between. Germline V lookup: CDR1 MNHEY, CDR2 SVGAGI. The CDR3 runs to 14 residues. CDR3 bases: TGTGCCAGCAGTAGACATCACGACGGTACTGAAGCTTTCTTT. Protein product: CASSRHHDGTEAFF.

The rearrangement links TRBV4-1 to TRBJ2-5; 9 nucleotides agree with TRBD2. CDR3 length equals 18 residues. CDR1 MGHRA and CDR2 YSYEKL come from the germline V gene. J lost 4 bases, V lost 0 bases, and 12 bases had no gene match. CDR3 amino acids: CASSQDGMAGGPRETQYF. The CDR3 DNA sequence: TGCGCCAGCAGCCAAGATGGGATGGCGGGGGGGCCTAGAGAGACCCAGTACTTC.

This clone was detected once. The chain joins TRBV5-4 to TRBJ2-7; 9 bases are shared with TRBD1. V lost 4 bases and J lost 5; bases outside the gene matches: 4. Germline V gene lookup returns CDR1 SGHNT and CDR2 YYREEE (reference sequence). This CDR3 region has 13 residues. The CDR3 DNA reads as TGTGCCAGCAGCGGACAGGGGTCCCACGAGCAGTACTTC. It is translated as CASSGQGSHEQYF.